These 8 T cell receptor beta chains originate from one sample sequenced in a study of vaccination effects on CD4 cells after COVID-19. The table came from immunoSEQ multiplex PCR; TCRdb's copy has only in-frame clones and leaves some out. This table holds around 49,000 clones, around 70% found once. Within the ViraFEST assay, antigen-specific CD4+ T cells underwent expansion with viral peptide pools prior to sequencing. Upon completion of more than 9 days in culture, CD4+ T cells were isolated. The infection with SARS-CoV-2 (confirmed by PCR) occurred in this person between March and December 2020. Their specific antigens are unknown. The material was CD4+ T cells from PBMCs cultured with a peptide pool, obtained before COVID-19 vaccination. The receptors derive from a human donor who had a prior SARS-CoV-2 infection.

The gene calls are TRBV9 and TRBJ2-3; 9 bases agree with TRBD2. V was clipped by 0 bases and J by 4 bases; unmatched bases: 6. Per germline, CDR1 SGDLS and CDR2 YYNGEE. This CDR3 has 16 amino acids. The CDR3 coding sequence is TGTGCCAGCAGCGTAGGTCCTAGCGGGGAGGCAGATACGCAGTATTTT. Its protein is CASSVGPSGEADTQYF.

V usage is TRBV6-5 and J usage is TRBJ1-1, with 9 bases lining up with TRBD1. The length of the CDR3 is 15 residues. Germline CDR1 is MNHEY and CDR2 is SVGAGI. Trimming removed 6 bases from V and 4 bases from J; junction bases left unmatched: 9. In DNA, the CDR3 is TGTGCCAGCAGCATACAGGGGGCCCGGATCACTGAAGCTTTCTTT. It specifies CASSIQGARITEAFF.

Sample share makes this clone medium-sized. The gene calls are TRBV3-1 (or the pseudogene TRBV3-2) and TRBJ1-2; possibly TRBD1 for D (6 bases). This CDR3 spans 12 amino acids. Germline V gene lookup returns CDR1 LGHDT and CDR2 YNNKEL (reference sequence). V was cut by 3 bases and J by 6 bases, with 8 bases left in between. For the CDR3, the DNA is TGTGCCAGCAGCCAGGCAGGGGATGGCTACACCTTC. Its protein is CASSQAGDGYTF.

The rearrangement links TRBV5-1 to TRBJ2-1, with 11 bases that match TRBD2. The CDR3 totals 15 residues. Germline values: CDR1 SGHRS, CDR2 YFSETQ. V dropped 4 bases and J dropped 10; count of bases not matched to a gene: 10. For the CDR3, the DNA is TGCGCCAGCAGCCCGTCGGGACTAGCGGCACGAGAGCAGTTCTTC. Translating gives CASSPSGLAAREQFF.

The rearrangement joins TRBV7-6 to TRBJ2-5, with D possibly TRBD1 on 6 matching bases. Germline CDR1 reads SGHVS; CDR2 reads FNYEAQ. The CDR3 is 15 amino acids. The ends were cut back, 5 bases at V and 4 bases at J, with 17 bases in the middle. The CDR3 DNA reads as TGTGCCAGCAGCCTGATACCAGGGGATGGAGAGACCCAGTACTTC. Its translation: CASSLIPGDGETQYF.

The rearrangement joins TRBV4-2 to TRBJ2-7; 9 bases map to TRBD1. The V and J ends lost 3 bases and 2 bases, in that order; junction bases with no gene match: 8. The CDR3 length is 16 residues. The germline V gene encodes CDR1 LGHNA and CDR2 YNFKEQ. CDR3 in amino acids: CASSHVPGQGAYEQYF. The CDR3, as DNA: TGTGCCAGCAGCCATGTACCGGGACAGGGCGCCTACGAGCAGTACTTC.

The chain employs TRBV7-2 and TRBJ2-7; 7 bases line up with TRBD2. J lost 0 bases, V lost 3 bases, and 8 bases had no gene match. The CDR3 has 16 residues. Germline V CDR1 and CDR2: SGHTA, FQGNSA. DNA of the CDR3: TGTGCCAGCAGCTTGTACTCTAGCGGTGCCTCCTACGAGCAGTACTTC. Translating it yields CASSLYSSGASYEQYF.

A few counts support this clone. The chain carries TRBV4-1 and TRBJ1-5, with TRBD1 as a possible D gene (5 bases). V dropped 0 bases and J dropped 5 bases, with 20 bases sitting between them. The CDR3 runs to 18 residues. Germline-derived CDR1 and CDR2 are MGHRA and YSYEKL. The CDR3 nucleotides are TGCGCCAGCAGCCAAGATATCCAGGACTGGGGACCCTATCAGCCCCAGCATTTT. Translated, it gives CASSQDIQDWGPYQPQHF.